Shown below are 20 T cell receptor beta chains from a single sample sequenced in a study of T-cell reconstitution after alpha-beta-depleted transplantation in children. A library of TCRbeta sequences, prepared with unique molecular identifiers, was generated. From the PCR reads, TCRdb called clonotypes with MiXCR, one entry per CDR3 protein. This sample yields 55,000 to 70,000 distinct CDR3 sequences, of which about a tenth are seen a single time; roughly an eighth belongs to the top ten. The material sequenced was PBMCs, taken before TCRalphabeta/CD19-depleted stem cell transplant. All receptors derive from a boy aged 5-17 years with acute myeloid leukemia, due to receive a stem cell transplant.

This clonotype came up many times. V and J are TRBV20-1 and TRBJ2-7; 7 nucleotides align to TRBD1. This CDR3 spans 14 amino acids. V lost 5 bases to trimming and J lost 3 bases; unmatched junction nucleotides: 10. Germline-derived CDR1 and CDR2 are DFQATT and SNEGSKA (reference sequence). CDR3: CSARKGDSHYEQYV. CDR3 DNA sequence: TGCAGTGCTCGTAAAGGGGACAGCCACTACGAGCAGTACGTC.

The sample holds many counts of this clonotype. The V and J genes are TRBV6-5 and TRBJ1-5; D ambiguous. Germline CDR1 and CDR2: MNHEY and SVGAGI. The CDR3 is 13 amino acids. V was cut by 6 bases and J by 2 bases, with 8 bases left in between. The CDR3 DNA is TGTGCCAGCAGCTTCAGAGGCAATCAGCCCCAGCATTTT. The encoded protein is CASSFRGNQPQHF.

This clonotype was observed at least ten times. The gene calls are TRBV12-3 or TRBV12-4 and TRBJ2-1, with D possibly being TRBD2 (5 bases). This CDR3 has 12 residues. With 6 bases removed from V and 12 bases from J, the gap between germline ends came to 15 bases. This chain's CDR3 is CASSLQAAGQFF. The CDR3 DNA reads TGTGCCAGCAGCCTACAAGCGGCAGGGCAGTTCTTC.

This clonotype was counted ten times or more. This sequence joins TRBV6-2 or TRBV6-3 and TRBJ2-7; a weak D match, TRBD2 (6 bases). CDR1 and CDR2 from the germline V gene are MNHEY and SVGEGT. V lost 6 bases and J lost 3, with 15 bases in between. The CDR3 runs to 14 residues. CDR3 DNA sequence: TGTGCCAGCAGCCACGGGGCGGGAAGCTACGAGCAGTACTTC. This gives the protein CASSHGAGSYEQYF.

This clonotype was observed at least ten times. The V call is TRBV7-2, the J call TRBJ2-1; 10 nucleotides align to TRBD2. CDR1 is SGHTA, CDR2 FQGNSA, per germline. The CDR3 consists of 15 residues. V lost 6 bases to trimming and J lost 3 bases; unmatched junction nucleotides: 5. CDR3: CASRSSGRNYNEQFF. CDR3 sequence (DNA): TGTGCCAGCAGGTCTAGCGGGAGAAACTACAATGAGCAGTTCTTC.

This clonotype came up many times. The chain recombines TRBV7-2 with TRBJ2-7, with TRBD1 matching 10 bases. CDR1 and CDR2 (germline): SGHTA, FQGNSA. The trim removed 5 bases at V and 6 bases at J, leaving 1 base unmatched. This CDR3 spans 12 amino acids. CDR3 residues: CASSGTGVEQYF. The CDR3 region has the DNA TGTGCCAGCAGCGGGACAGGGGTCGAGCAGTACTTC.

In its sample, this clonotype is medium-sized. The V and J genes are TRBV7-2 and TRBJ2-2; TRBD1 might be the D (6 bases). Germline V gene data show CDR1 as SGHTA and CDR2 as FQGNSA. Trimming cost V 6 bases and J 4 bases, with 15 bases left between them. The CDR3 runs 15 residues. The DNA of the CDR3 is TGTGCCAGCAGATATACAGGGATCGGCACCGGGGAGCTGTTTTTT. This gives the protein CASRYTGIGTGELFF. Full variable domain (rest looked up from reference TRBV7-2 and TRBJ2-2): GAGVSQSPSNKVTEKGKDVELRCDPISGHTALYWYRQSLGQGLEFLIYFQGNSAPDKSGLPSDRFSAERTGGSVSTLTIQRTQQEDSAVYLCASRYTGIGTGELFFGEGSRLTVL.

This rearrangement joins TRBV14 to TRBJ2-1; 9 nucleotides match TRBD1. From germline, CDR1 is SGHDN and CDR2 FVKESK. V trimming: 0 bases; J trimming: 6 bases; junction bases outside the gene matches: 15. There are 19 residues in the CDR3. This CDR3 is CASSQDPRTGATHLNEQFF. In DNA, the CDR3 is TGTGCCAGCAGCCAAGATCCCCGGACAGGGGCCACACATCTCAATGAGCAGTTCTTC.

The rearrangement joins TRBV7-9 to TRBJ1-3; D call uncertain. Germline CDR1 is SEHNR and CDR2 is FQNEAQ (reference sequence). V was cut by 5 bases and J by 2 bases, with 10 bases left in between. The CDR3 sequence is 14 residues long. CDR3 sequence reads: CASSPDGTGNTIYF. CDR3 DNA: TGTGCCAGCAGCCCCGACGGGACTGGAAACACCATATATTTT.

This clonotype was seen ten or more times. The chain has TRBV27 and TRBJ1-1; the D is unclear. The CDR3 is made up of 11 amino acids. Germline CDR1 is MNHEY and CDR2 is SMNVEV (reference sequence). The germline V and J ends were trimmed by 7 bases and 1 base, with 4 bases remaining between them. CDR3 coding DNA: TGTGCCAGCAATAAGAACACTGAAGCTTTCTTT. This translates into CASNKNTEAFF.

This clonotype showed up many times. V and J are TRBV20-1 and TRBJ2-5; the D gene is possibly TRBD2 (6 bases). Germline assignment: CDR1 DFQATT and CDR2 SNEGSKA (reference sequence). The CDR3 contains 14 residues. The V end was cut by 5 bases, the J end by 1 base, with 14 bases between. The CDR3: CSARAGGIQETQYF. In DNA, the CDR3 is TGCAGTGCTCGAGCAGGAGGGATCCAAGAGACCCAGTACTTC.

This clonotype was picked up many times. The chain employs TRBV24-1 and TRBJ2-1; D may be TRBD1 or TRBD2 (5 bases each). This CDR3 comprises 20 residues. Germline V CDR1 and CDR2: KGHDR, SFDVKD. V was shortened by 3 bases and J by 6 bases, with 29 bases between the two germline ends. The CDR3 spells CATSDPAVGTRSGTINEQFF. CDR3 in DNA: TGTGCCACCAGTGATCCAGCCGTAGGGACCAGAAGCGGTACAATCAATGAGCAGTTCTTC.

The genes are TRBV10-3 and TRBJ1-2; TRBD1 aligns across 11 bases. This CDR3 is 16 amino acids long. Germline CDR1 ENHRY, CDR2 SYGVKD. Losses at the gene ends were 0 bases for V and 6 bases for J; bases not matched to a gene: 6. The chain's CDR3 is CAISESGGQGDNGYTF. The DNA of the CDR3 is TGTGCCATCAGTGAGTCGGGGGGACAGGGGGACAATGGCTACACCTTC.

There are many counts of this clonotype. This chain connects TRBV5-1 to TRBJ1-3; no definite D call. Germline V gene data show CDR1 as SGHRS and CDR2 as YFSETQ. The CDR3 length is 13 residues. V lost 0 bases and J 8 bases, leaving 9 bases between the germline ends. The chain's CDR3 is CASSLGWGDTIYF. The CDR3 bases are TGCGCCAGCAGCTTGGGATGGGGAGACACCATATATTTT.

This clonotype has a count of ten or more. The chain links TRBV20-1 to TRBJ1-5; D is unclear. The CDR3 spans 15 residues. Trimming cost V 6 bases and J 3 bases, with 18 bases left between them. From germline, CDR1 is DFQATT and CDR2 SNEGSKA (reference sequence). The CDR3 nucleotides are TGCAGTGCCATTGGGAACTGGGGTGACAATCAGCCCCAGCATTTT. Translating gives CSAIGNWGDNQPQHF.

V is TRBV29-1 and J is TRBJ1-1; perhaps TRBD1 as D (5 bases). Deletions cut 0 bases from V and 4 bases from J, with 6 bases between. This CDR3 comprises 12 residues. Germline V gene data show CDR1 as SQVTM and CDR2 as ANQGSEA. CDR3 in DNA: TGCAGCGTTGAAGATGGGGGCACTGAAGCTTTCTTT. Its protein is CSVEDGGTEAFF. The entire variable domain, with the rest obtained from reference TRBV29-1 and TRBJ1-1, is as follows: SAVISQKPSRDICQRGTSLTIQCQVDSQVTMMFWYRQQPGQSLTLIATANQGSEATYESGFVIDKFPISRPNLTFSTLTVSNMSPEDSSIYLCSVEDGGTEAFFGQGTRLTVV.

This clonotype has a count of ten or more. V and J are TRBV12-3 or TRBV12-4 and TRBJ2-6; 8 bases line up with TRBD1. Trimming at V came to 8 bases and at J to 0 bases, leaving 6 bases not matched to a gene. CDR3 length equals 16 residues. The CDR3 reads CASGGQVYSGANVLTF. CDR3 nucleotides: TGTGCCAGCGGGGGACAGGTTTACTCTGGGGCCAACGTCCTGACTTTC.

A word on this clonotype: One base away lies a much larger clone, so this may be a sequencing read error. V is TRBV6-5 and J is TRBJ1-2; 7 nucleotides match TRBD1. This CDR3 is 15 amino acids long. CDR1 and CDR2 from the germline V gene are MNHEY and SVGAGI. The CDR3, as DNA: TGTGCCAGCAGTTACGACAGGGCCCTTAACTATCGCTACACCTTC. Translating gives CASSYDRALNYRYTF.

This clonotype has ten or more counts. This sequence joins TRBV12-3 or TRBV12-4 and TRBJ2-7; TRBD2 is a possible D gene (5 bases). The CDR3 runs to 15 residues. Trimming took 6 bases from V and 3 from J, leaving 18 bases between them. The CDR3, as DNA: TGTGCCAGCAGCCCGCAGGCTCCGGGAATCTACGAGCAGTACTTC. It codes for CASSPQAPGIYEQYF.

There are many counts of this clonotype. For the CDR3, the DNA is TGCAGCGTTGCCGGCGGGAGTCGCGGCGGAGAGACCCAGTACTTC. It encodes CSVAGGSRGGETQYF. The chain uses TRBV29-1 and TRBJ2-5; TRBD2 matches 7 bases. Germline values: CDR1 SQVTM, CDR2 ANQGSEA. CDR3 length equals 15 residues. Trimming at V came to 4 bases and at J to 4 bases, leaving 12 bases not matched to a gene.